This is a list of T cell receptor beta chains from one sample in a study of blood T cell repertoires in COVID-19. Assay: immunoSEQ multiplex PCR; the TCRdb copy retains only in-frame clones and omits some. The data contain roughly 200,000 clones, about nine tenths of them seen just once; the ten biggest clones take up 1.5% to 2%. The specimen sequenced was peripheral blood. Source of these receptors: a man aged 18-30 years with active or convalescent COVID-19. Each CDR3 is given with its conserved first and last residue. The order of the fields is D gene, V gene, clone size, J gene, CDR3 DNA, CDR3 protein. A D gene is named only where the DNA matches it firmly. The size entry is marked missing in some rows and otherwise reads once, few, many or a size class.

d_call: NA
v_call: TRBV3-1/TRBV3-2
clone_size: NA
j_call: TRBJ1-1
cdr3_nt: TGTGCCAGCAGCCAAGTAACAGGGTACACTGAAGCTTTCTTT
cdr3_aa: CASSQVTGYTEAFF

d_call: NA
v_call: TRBV4-3
clone_size: NA
j_call: TRBJ1-2
cdr3_nt: TGCGCCAGCAGCCAGGGACACAACTATAACTATGGCTACACCTTC
cdr3_aa: CASSQGHNYNYGYTF

d_call: NA
v_call: TRBV5-1
clone_size: NA
j_call: TRBJ1-2
cdr3_nt: TGCGCCAGCAGCTTGGGCACTTCTAACTATGGCTACACCTTC
cdr3_aa: CASSLGTSNYGYTF

d_call: NA
v_call: TRBV30
clone_size: NA
j_call: TRBJ2-1
cdr3_nt: TGTGCCTGGAGGGAATTTCCGGACATCCAAGAGCAGTTCTTC
cdr3_aa: CAWREFPDIQEQFF

d_call: NA
v_call: TRBV7-9
clone_size: NA
j_call: TRBJ1-5
cdr3_nt: TGTGCCAGCAGCTTACACACAGGGCCCCAGCCCCAGCATTTT
cdr3_aa: CASSLHTGPQPQHF

d_call: NA
v_call: TRBV2
clone_size: NA
j_call: TRBJ1-3
cdr3_nt: TGTGCCAGCCAAGACAGAATCTCTGGAAACACCATATATTTT
cdr3_aa: CASQDRISGNTIYF

d_call: TRBD2
v_call: TRBV14
clone_size: NA
j_call: TRBJ2-5
cdr3_nt: TGTGCCAGCAGCTTATCGACTAGCGGGGGGATGAAGGAGACCCAGTACTTC
cdr3_aa: CASSLSTSGGMKETQYF

d_call: NA
v_call: TRBV10-3
clone_size: few
j_call: TRBJ1-1
cdr3_nt: TGTGCCATCAGTGTTGCGGGAGGAGGCACTGAAGCTTTCTTT
cdr3_aa: CAISVAGGGTEAFF

d_call: NA
v_call: TRBV19
clone_size: NA
j_call: TRBJ2-3
cdr3_nt: TGTGCCAGTAGTCTCTCGGGACTCGTCACAGATACGCAGTATTTT
cdr3_aa: CASSLSGLVTDTQYF

d_call: TRBD1
v_call: TRBV27
clone_size: many
j_call: TRBJ2-1
cdr3_nt: TGTGCCAGCAGTTTCTATCGACAGGGACGGTCCTACAATGAGCAGTTCTTC
cdr3_aa: CASSFYRQGRSYNEQFF

d_call: TRBD2
v_call: TRBV9
clone_size: NA
j_call: TRBJ2-7
cdr3_nt: TGTGCCAGCAGCGTAGGGACTAGCGGAGTCTACGAGCAGTACTTC
cdr3_aa: CASSVGTSGVYEQYF

d_call: NA
v_call: TRBV10-2
clone_size: NA
j_call: TRBJ2-2
cdr3_nt: TGCGCCAGCAGTGAGTCCCGGGTAACCGGGGAGCTGTTTTTT
cdr3_aa: CASSESRVTGELFF

d_call: NA
v_call: TRBV7-3
clone_size: NA
j_call: TRBJ1-3
cdr3_nt: TGTGCCAGCAGCTTAATGGGGGGATCTGGAAACACCATATATTTT
cdr3_aa: CASSLMGGSGNTIYF

d_call: TRBD1
v_call: TRBV6-5
clone_size: NA
j_call: TRBJ1-6
cdr3_nt: TGTGCCAGCAGTCGGGCGGGACAGAATAATTCACCCCTCCACTTT
cdr3_aa: CASSRAGQNNSPLHF

d_call: NA
v_call: TRBV4-1
clone_size: NA
j_call: TRBJ1-1
cdr3_nt: TGCGCCAGCAGCCAAGACGCAGGCATGAACACTGAAGCTTTCTTT
cdr3_aa: CASSQDAGMNTEAFF

d_call: NA
v_call: TRBV5-1
clone_size: NA
j_call: TRBJ1-6
cdr3_nt: TGCGCCAGCAGAAACGGTCCTTCAAATTCACCCCTCCACTTT
cdr3_aa: CASRNGPSNSPLHF

d_call: NA
v_call: TRBV18
clone_size: NA
j_call: TRBJ1-2
cdr3_nt: TGTGCCAGCTCCCCGGGAGAAGTCAACTATGGCTACACCTTC
cdr3_aa: CASSPGEVNYGYTF

d_call: NA
v_call: TRBV6-2/TRBV6-3
clone_size: NA
j_call: TRBJ2-2
cdr3_nt: TGTGCCAGCAGTTACATCTACAGTAACACCGGGGAGCTGTTTTTT
cdr3_aa: CASSYIYSNTGELFF

d_call: TRBD2
v_call: TRBV10-3
clone_size: NA
j_call: TRBJ2-1
cdr3_nt: TGTGCCATCATAAGCGGGGTGTCGGGTGAGCAGTTCTTC
cdr3_aa: CAIISGVSGEQFF

d_call: TRBD1
v_call: TRBV27
clone_size: NA
j_call: TRBJ2-1
cdr3_nt: TGTGCCAGCAGTTCAGGGGGCTGGCCCTACAATGAGCAGTTCTTC
cdr3_aa: CASSSGGWPYNEQFF

d_call: TRBD1
v_call: TRBV9
clone_size: NA
j_call: TRBJ1-2
cdr3_nt: TGTGCGTCAGGGACAGGGGTACTTAACTATGGCTACACCTTC
cdr3_aa: CASGTGVLNYGYTF

d_call: TRBD2
v_call: TRBV2
clone_size: NA
j_call: TRBJ2-2
cdr3_nt: TGTGCCAGCAGTGATAGCGGGGGGGCCGGTGGGGAGCTGTTTTTT
cdr3_aa: CASSDSGGAGGELFF

d_call: NA
v_call: TRBV7-2
clone_size: NA
j_call: TRBJ1-1
cdr3_nt: TGTGCCAGCAGCTTCCCTATCAAGGGGCCGACGAACACTGAAGCTTTCTTT
cdr3_aa: CASSFPIKGPTNTEAFF

d_call: NA
v_call: TRBV7-8
clone_size: NA
j_call: TRBJ1-1
cdr3_nt: TGTGCCAGCAGCCCCGGCGGGGGTATGAACACTGAAGCTTTCTTT
cdr3_aa: CASSPGGGMNTEAFF

d_call: NA
v_call: TRBV12-3/TRBV12-4
clone_size: NA
j_call: TRBJ1-5
cdr3_nt: TGTGCCAGCAGTAAACAGGGAAGGCAGCCCCAGCATTTT
cdr3_aa: CASSKQGRQPQHF

d_call: NA
v_call: TRBV6-6
clone_size: NA
j_call: TRBJ1-6
cdr3_nt: TGTGCTAGCAGTTCGTTTTTATATAATTCACCCCTCCACTTT
cdr3_aa: CASSSFLYNSPLHF

d_call: NA
v_call: TRBV12-1
clone_size: NA
j_call: TRBJ2-7
cdr3_nt: TGTGCCAGCAGCTTCAACAGGGACTCCTACGAGCAGTACTTC
cdr3_aa: CASSFNRDSYEQYF

d_call: NA
v_call: TRBV28
clone_size: NA
j_call: TRBJ1-3
cdr3_nt: TGTGCCAGCAGTTTGTCGGGGTTATCTGGAAACACCATATATTTT
cdr3_aa: CASSLSGLSGNTIYF

d_call: NA
v_call: TRBV4-3
clone_size: few
j_call: TRBJ2-2
cdr3_nt: TGCGCCAGCAGCCAAGATTACGGGAGCACCGGGGAGCTGTTTTTT
cdr3_aa: CASSQDYGSTGELFF

d_call: TRBD2
v_call: TRBV6-2/TRBV6-3
clone_size: NA
j_call: TRBJ2-1
cdr3_nt: TGTGCCAGCAGCCTAGCGGGAGGGCCCTATGAGCAGTTCTTC
cdr3_aa: CASSLAGGPYEQFF

d_call: TRBD2
v_call: TRBV11-2
clone_size: NA
j_call: TRBJ2-1
cdr3_nt: TGTGCCAGCAGCTTAACATCCGGGACTAGCGGGGGCCAGGAGCAGTTCTTC
cdr3_aa: CASSLTSGTSGGQEQFF

d_call: NA
v_call: TRBV5-1
clone_size: NA
j_call: TRBJ1-2
cdr3_nt: TGCGCCAGCAGCTTTTCTACGGCAGGCTATGGCTACACCTTC
cdr3_aa: CASSFSTAGYGYTF

d_call: TRBD2
v_call: TRBV5-1
clone_size: NA
j_call: TRBJ2-1
cdr3_nt: TGCGCCAGCAGCTTGGTTCTAGCGGGAGTCACAAATGAGCAGTTCTTC
cdr3_aa: CASSLVLAGVTNEQFF

d_call: NA
v_call: TRBV5-1
clone_size: once
j_call: TRBJ1-1
cdr3_nt: TGCGCCAGCAGCTTAGAGGGATCCGAGAACACTGAAGCTTTCTTT
cdr3_aa: CASSLEGSENTEAFF

d_call: TRBD1
v_call: TRBV12-3/TRBV12-4
clone_size: NA
j_call: TRBJ1-1
cdr3_nt: TGTGCCAGCAGCCGGACAGGGACCACTGAAGCTTTCTTT
cdr3_aa: CASSRTGTTEAFF

d_call: NA
v_call: TRBV5-1
clone_size: once
j_call: TRBJ1-2
cdr3_nt: TGCGCCAGCAGCTTGGAAGGTCGCAGGGGAGATGGCTACACCTTC
cdr3_aa: CASSLEGRRGDGYTF

d_call: NA
v_call: TRBV5-1
clone_size: NA
j_call: TRBJ2-3
cdr3_nt: TGCGCCAGCAGCTTGGCCCTAGTTTCGGGCACAGATACGCAGTATTTT
cdr3_aa: CASSLALVSGTDTQYF